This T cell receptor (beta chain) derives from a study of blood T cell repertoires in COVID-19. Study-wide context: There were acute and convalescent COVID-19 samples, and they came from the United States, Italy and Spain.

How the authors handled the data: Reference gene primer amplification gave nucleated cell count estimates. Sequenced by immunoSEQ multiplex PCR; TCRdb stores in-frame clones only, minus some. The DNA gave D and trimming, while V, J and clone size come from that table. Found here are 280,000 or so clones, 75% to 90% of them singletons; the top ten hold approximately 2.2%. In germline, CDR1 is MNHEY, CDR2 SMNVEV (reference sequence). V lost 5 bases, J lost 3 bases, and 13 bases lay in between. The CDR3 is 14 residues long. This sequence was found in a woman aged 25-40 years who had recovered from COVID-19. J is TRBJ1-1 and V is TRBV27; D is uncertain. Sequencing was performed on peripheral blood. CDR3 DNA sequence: TGTGCCAGCAGTGCCGCCGGTGAAGACACTGAAGCTTTCTTT. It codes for CASSAAGEDTEAFF.